The entry below describes one T cell receptor (beta chain). Germline V gives CDR1 LNHNV, CDR2 YYDKDF (reference sequence). V gave up 5 bases and J gave up 0 bases, with 7 bases separating them. The CDR3 contains 13 residues. This entry is derived from a study of cytomegalovirus exposure and HLA in healthy donors. A multiplex PCR was run with 60 Vbeta primers and 13 Jbeta primers. Assay used: immunoSEQ multiplex PCR; TCRdb lists only in-frame clones, some missing. The sample gives some 190,000 clones, around 80% of which show up once; 1.5% to 1.7% is in the top ten. The chain couples TRBV15 to TRBJ1-1; D is possibly TRBD1 (5 bases). The source is a man in his forties or fifties in good health and CMV-seronegative. Sequencing used PBMCs. The CDR3 DNA reads TGTGCCACCAGCCGACAGATGAACACTGAAGCTTTCTTT. Translated: CATSRQMNTEAFF. The whole variable domain, filled in from reference TRBV15 and TRBJ1-1, reads DAMVIQNPRYQVTQFGKPVTLSCSQTLNHNVMYWYQQKSSQAPKLLFHYYDKDFNNEADTPDNFQSRRPNTSFCFLDIRSPGLGDTAMYLCATSRQMNTEAFFGQGTRLTVV.